The 32 T cell receptor beta chains listed next were all sequenced from one sample in a study of cytomegalovirus exposure and HLA in healthy donors. Vbeta (60) and Jbeta (13) primers were used in the PCR. TCRdb keeps only in-frame clones here, not all; method: immunoSEQ multiplex PCR. The sample yields approximately 270,000 clones, 75% to 85% seen once. Sequencing used PBMCs. Receptors originate from a girl aged 2-10 years in good health and CMV-seronegative.

The chain carries TRBV7-7 and TRBJ1-1; D unclear. This CDR3 comprises 13 residues. With 5 bases removed from V and 0 bases from J, the gap between germline ends came to 7 bases. Per germline, CDR1 SSHAT and CDR2 FNYEAQ (reference sequence). The CDR3 coding sequence is TGTGCCAGCAGCCCCACAGTGAACACTGAAGCTTTCTTT. Translating it yields CASSPTVNTEAFF.

The chain uses TRBV18 and TRBJ1-1, with D maybe TRBD1 (6 bases). Germline loops: CDR1 KGHSH, CDR2 LQKENI. The CDR3 sequence is 13 residues long. The germline V and J ends were trimmed by 8 bases and 2 bases, with 12 bases remaining between them. The CDR3: CASTRTENTEAFF. CDR3 in DNA: TGTGCCAGCACACGGACAGAAAACACTGAAGCTTTCTTT.

The rearrangement uses TRBV5-1 and TRBJ2-3, with 7 bases aligning to TRBD1. Germline CDR1 is SGHRS and CDR2 is YFSETQ. Trimming removed 4 bases from V and 8 bases from J; junction bases left unmatched: 13. This CDR3 region has 15 residues. This CDR3 reads CASSPADRPLGTQYF. CDR3 nucleotides: TGCGCCAGCAGCCCGGCGGACAGGCCCCTTGGTACGCAGTATTTT.

This clone appeared once. The chain combines TRBV6-1 with TRBJ1-2; no definite D call. The CDR3 has 13 amino acids. V lost 7 bases and J lost 4, with 13 bases in between. CDR1 MNHNS and CDR2 SASEGT come from the germline V gene. The CDR3 loop is CASTNYQIYGYTF. For the CDR3, the DNA is TGTGCCAGCACGAATTACCAGATCTATGGCTACACCTTC.

The chain uses TRBV18 and TRBJ1-6; tentatively, D is TRBD1 (5 bases). V lost 3 bases to trimming and J lost 7 bases, with 13 bases between them. The CDR3 extends over 15 amino acids. The germline CDR1 and CDR2 sequences are KGHSH and LQKENI. CDR3 region: CASSPHGGANSPLHF. Here the CDR3 DNA reads TGTGCCAGCTCACCTCATGGAGGGGCGAATTCACCCCTCCACTTT.

The chain couples TRBV7-9 to TRBJ2-1; a possible D gene is TRBD2 (6 bases). This CDR3 has 14 residues. Trimming removed 3 bases from V and 6 bases from J, with 12 bases in between. The germline gives CDR1 SEHNR, CDR2 FQNEAQ (reference sequence). CDR3 loop: CASSLWGVGNEQFF. In DNA, the CDR3 is TGTGCCAGCAGCTTGTGGGGGGTTGGCAATGAGCAGTTCTTC.

The chain combines TRBV7-2 with TRBJ1-2; D unresolved. CDR3 length: 13 amino acids. The germline V and J ends were trimmed by 5 bases and 6 bases, with 13 bases remaining between them. Germline V gives CDR1 SGHTA, CDR2 FQGNSA. The CDR3 bases are TGTGCCAGCAGCCCCAGAGACTTGAATGGCTACACCTTC. Protein sequence: CASSPRDLNGYTF.

The rearrangement uses TRBV19 and TRBJ2-1; 14 nucleotides line up with TRBD2. Germline V gene data show CDR1 as LNHDA and CDR2 as SQIVND (reference sequence). This CDR3 has 17 residues. With V trimmed by 5 bases and J by 3 bases, 6 bases remained unmatched. The CDR3 loop is CASSSPGTSGSYNEQFF. The CDR3 DNA sequence: TGTGCCAGTAGTTCTCCCGGGACTAGCGGGAGCTACAATGAGCAGTTCTTC.

The rearrangement links TRBV2 to TRBJ2-5; 9 positions match TRBD1. This CDR3 spans 17 amino acids. V shed 6 bases, J shed 5 bases, and the junction held 16 bases outside the gene matches. Germline V gene sequence: CDR1 SNHLY, CDR2 FYNNEI. CDR3 sequence (DNA): TGTGCCAGCAGGGACCCCGGGACAGGGCTGTCGTTGGAGACCCAGTACTTC. Translating gives CASRDPGTGLSLETQYF.

The chain is built from TRBV28 and TRBJ2-3; the match to TRBD1 covers 10 bases. The ends lost 3 bases at V and 3 bases at J; junction bases unmatched: 18. The CDR3 extends over 20 amino acids. Germline values: CDR1 MDHEN, CDR2 SYDVKM. Here the CDR3 reads CASSFFDRGRLAQGTDTQYF. For the CDR3, the DNA is TGTGCCAGCAGTTTTTTTGACAGGGGGCGACTAGCCCAAGGGACAGATACGCAGTATTTT.

As to this clone: Different DNA sequences within this sample yield the same CDR3. This sequence joins TRBV18 and TRBJ2-5; TRBD1 agrees at 7 bases. CDR1 and CDR2 (germline): KGHSH, LQKENI. V shed 1 base, J shed 4 bases, and the junction held 0 bases outside the gene matches. The CDR3 runs 13 residues. CDR3 DNA: TGTGCCAGCTCACCACGGACAGGAGAGACCCAGTACTTC. It specifies CASSPRTGETQYF.

V usage is TRBV14 and J usage is TRBJ1-3; tentative D call: TRBD1 (6 bases). Germline V gene data show CDR1 as SGHDN and CDR2 as FVKESK. The V end lost 4 bases, the J end lost 0 bases, and 19 bases lay between the germline ends. The CDR3 spans 18 residues. The CDR3 is CASSRVRGADHSGNTIYF. In DNA form, the CDR3 reads TGTGCCAGCAGCCGGGTGCGGGGGGCAGACCACTCTGGAAACACCATATATTTT.

V is TRBV7-7 and J is TRBJ2-1; D is ambiguous. CDR3 length: 15 amino acids. V lost 4 bases and J 7 bases, leaving 17 bases between the germline ends. Germline loops: CDR1 SSHAT, CDR2 FNYEAQ (reference sequence). This CDR3 is CASSSHATLGNEQFF. The CDR3 coding sequence is TGTGCCAGCAGCTCCCATGCTACCCTTGGTAATGAGCAGTTCTTC.

This sequence joins TRBV19 and TRBJ1-6; tentatively, D is TRBD1 (5 bases). This CDR3 spans 15 amino acids. CDR1 is LNHDA, CDR2 SQIVND, per germline (reference sequence). Trimming pared 3 bases from V and 9 bases from J, leaving 15 bases between. The CDR3 bases are TGTGCCAGTAGTATGGGCCCAGGGCCCACTTCACCCCTCCACTTT. It codes for CASSMGPGPTSPLHF.

In this sample, this clone turned up once. The junction and the germline gene differ at one end; a read error may be behind it. The sample carries other DNA sequences with the same CDR3. The rearrangement uses TRBV7-3 and TRBJ2-3, with D perhaps TRBD1 (5 bases). Germline assignment: CDR1 SGHTA and CDR2 FQGTGA. The CDR3 has 15 residues. The CDR3 region has the DNA TGCGCCAGCAGCCGGACACGCGATGACACAGATACGCAGTATTTT. The encoded protein is CASSRTRDDTDTQYF.

The chain carries TRBV4-2 and TRBJ2-5, with D tentatively TRBD1 (6 bases). This CDR3 has 17 amino acids. The germline V gene has CDR1 LGHNA and CDR2 YNFKEQ. V shed 0 bases and J shed 0 bases, with 14 bases lying between them. Here the CDR3 reads CASSQEIEDRHQETQYF. The CDR3 DNA sequence: TGTGCCAGCAGCCAAGAAATTGAGGACAGACACCAAGAGACCCAGTACTTC.

The genes are TRBV2 and TRBJ2-3, with D possibly TRBD2 on 6 matching bases. V dropped 5 bases and J dropped 2 bases, with 11 bases sitting between them. The CDR3 length is 14 residues. Germline CDR1 SNHLY, CDR2 FYNNEI. DNA of the CDR3: TGTGCCAGCAGTTCGGACTACTCCACAGATACGCAGTATTTT. It specifies CASSSDYSTDTQYF.

The rearrangement links TRBV18 to TRBJ2-6; 9 nucleotides align to TRBD1. The trim removed 10 bases at V and 1 base at J, leaving 8 bases unmatched. This CDR3 has 16 amino acids. The germline V gene encodes CDR1 KGHSH and CDR2 LQKENI. The CDR3 loop is CANQEQGASGANVLTF. Here the CDR3 DNA reads TGTGCCAACCAAGAACAGGGGGCGTCTGGGGCCAACGTCCTGACTTTC.

The gene calls are TRBV18 and TRBJ2-3; 9 bases line up with TRBD2. This CDR3 comprises 16 residues. Germline trimming cut 3 bases from V and 2 bases from J; bases unmatched to any gene: 6. Germline CDR1 KGHSH, CDR2 LQKENI. CDR3 loop: CASSPTASGATDTQYF. The CDR3, as DNA: TGTGCCAGCTCACCGACTGCTAGCGGGGCCACAGATACGCAGTATTTT.

The chain recombines TRBV18 with TRBJ2-7, with 7 nucleotides matching TRBD1. CDR3 length equals 13 residues. CDR1 and CDR2 (germline): KGHSH, LQKENI. Germline trimming cut 4 bases from V and 4 bases from J; bases unmatched to any gene: 4. The CDR3 DNA follows: TGTGCCAGCTCACGATACAGGGGTTACGAGCAGTACTTC. Translated: CASSRYRGYEQYF.

The V call is TRBV29-1, the J call TRBJ1-4; no clear D gene. The germline CDR1 and CDR2 sequences are SQVTM and ANQGSEA. V lost 3 bases to trimming and J lost 5 bases, with 10 bases between them. This CDR3 has 13 residues. The CDR3 is CSVDSNSNEKLFF. CDR3 DNA: TGCAGCGTTGATAGTAACTCAAATGAAAAACTGTTTTTT.

The chain has TRBV7-3 and TRBJ2-1; D remains ambiguous. V lost 2 bases and J 4 bases, leaving 12 bases between the germline ends. Germline V gene lookup returns CDR1 SGHTA and CDR2 FQGTGA. The CDR3 contains 15 residues. The DNA of the CDR3 is TGTGCCAGCAGCTTATCAGTCATCCCTTACAATGAGCAGTTCTTC. Its translation is CASSLSVIPYNEQFF.

This clone was detected only a few times. This rearrangement joins TRBV28 to TRBJ1-1, with D perhaps matching TRBD1 (6 bases). The V end was cut by 7 bases, the J end by 10 bases, with 22 bases between. CDR1 and CDR2 from the germline V gene are MDHEN and SYDVKM. This CDR3 contains 14 residues. In DNA, the CDR3 is TGTGCCAGCACAATTCCCGGGACAAAGGGGCGAGCTTTCTTT. Protein: CASTIPGTKGRAFF.

The chain couples TRBV29-1 to TRBJ1-1; 8 bases fit TRBD1. Germline-derived CDR1 and CDR2 are SQVTM and ANQGSEA. J gave up 1 base and V 4 bases, and 5 bases lay outside the gene matches. This CDR3 has 14 amino acids. CDR3 loop: CSVGPDRGNTEAFF. CDR3 nucleotides: TGCAGCGTTGGGCCTGACAGGGGGAACACTGAAGCTTTCTTT.

The chain joins TRBV19 to TRBJ2-7, with TRBD2 matching over 10 bases. Germline V gene lookup returns CDR1 LNHDA and CDR2 SQIVND (reference sequence). The trim removed 3 bases at V and 2 bases at J, leaving 4 bases unmatched. The CDR3 is made up of 15 amino acids. The CDR3 DNA follows: TGTGCCAGTAGTATTGGGAGCGGGAGGGCCTACGAGCAGTACTTC. This translates into CASSIGSGRAYEQYF. Supplemented by reference TRBV19 and TRBJ2-7, the full variable domain reads DGGITQSPKYLFRKEGQNVTLSCEQNLNHDAMYWYRQDPGQGLRLIYYSQIVNDFQKGDIAEGYSVSREKKESFPLTVTSAQKNPTAFYLCASSIGSGRAYEQYFGPGTRLTVT.

The rearrangement joins TRBV27 to TRBJ2-7, with 9 bases lining up with TRBD1. The germline V gene has CDR1 MNHEY and CDR2 SMNVEV (reference sequence). This CDR3 has 12 amino acids. Trimming took 8 bases from V and 3 from J; bases not matched to a gene: 2. CDR3 nucleotide sequence: TGTGCCAGCGGGACAGGGCGCTACGAGCAGTACTTC. Translated: CASGTGRYEQYF.

This clone was observed once. For the CDR3, the DNA is TGTGCCAGCAGTACCACAGGGGGCGCTAACAATGAGCAGTTCTTC. Translation: CASSTTGGANNEQFF. The V and J genes are TRBV28 and TRBJ2-1; 9 bases agree with TRBD1. Trimming took 5 bases from V and 5 from J; bases not matched to a gene: 7. Germline values: CDR1 MDHEN, CDR2 SYDVKM. This CDR3 is built from 15 residues. Full variable domain (remainder filled in from reference TRBV28 and TRBJ2-1): DVKVTQSSRYLVKRTGEKVFLECVQDMDHENMFWYRQDPGLGLRLIYFSYDVKMKEKGDIPEGYSVSREKKERFSLILESASTNQTSMYLCASSTTGGANNEQFFGPGTRLTVL.

CDR3 in amino acids: CASSWNRGNEKLFF. CDR3 bases: TGTGCCAGTAGTTGGAACAGGGGGAATGAAAAACTGTTTTTT. The gene calls are TRBV19 and TRBJ1-4; TRBD1 agrees at 8 bases. J lost 5 bases, V lost 5 bases, and 4 bases had no gene match. Germline V gives CDR1 LNHDA, CDR2 SQIVND (reference sequence). The CDR3 runs to 14 residues.

CDR3 nucleotide sequence: TGTGCCAGCAGTGAAAGGGGACAGGCATCAAATTCACCCCTCCACTTT. It is translated as CASSERGQASNSPLHF. The chain couples TRBV2 to TRBJ1-6; 8 bases line up with TRBD1. This CDR3 contains 16 residues. The germline V gene encodes CDR1 SNHLY and CDR2 FYNNEI. Unmatched junction bases numbered 7, after V lost 2 bases and J lost 7 bases. The whole variable domain, filled in from reference TRBV2 and TRBJ1-6, reads EPEVTQTPSHQVTQMGQEVILRCVPISNHLYFYWYRQILGQKVEFLVSFYNNEISEKSEIFDDQFSVERPDGSNFTLKIRSTKLEDSAMYFCASSERGQASNSPLHFGNGTRLTVT.

The rearrangement links TRBV30 to TRBJ2-5; perhaps TRBD2 as D (6 bases). The CDR3 spans 14 residues. Trimming removed 1 base at V and 5 bases at J, with 14 bases between. Germline CDR1 GTSNPN, CDR2 SVGIG (reference sequence). CDR3 amino acids: CAWSETGAFETQYF. Written as DNA, the CDR3 is TGTGCCTGGAGTGAAACGGGAGCTTTTGAGACCCAGTACTTC.

This clone appeared once. The V and J genes are TRBV7-2 and TRBJ1-5, with 9 positions matching TRBD1. V shed 5 bases and J 7 bases; nucleotides not matched to a gene: 15. Germline V gene sequence: CDR1 SGHTA, CDR2 FQGNSA. CDR3 length equals 17 residues. The CDR3 protein is CASSRLAGQGMGQPQHF. In nucleotides, the CDR3 is TGTGCCAGCAGCCGACTCGCGGGACAGGGAATGGGACAGCCCCAGCATTTT. The full variable domain, rest sourced from reference TRBV7-2 and TRBJ1-5, is GAGVSQSPSNKVTEKGKDVELRCDPISGHTALYWYRQSLGQGLEFLIYFQGNSAPDKSGLPSDRFSAERTGGSVSTLTIQRTQQEDSAVYLCASSRLAGQGMGQPQHFGDGTRLSIL.

In this sample, this clone turned up a few times. The V and J genes are TRBV5-1 and TRBJ2-3, with 7 nucleotides matching TRBD2. The CDR3 contains 19 residues. V dropped 0 bases and J dropped 6; count of bases not matched to a gene: 19. In germline, CDR1 is SGHRS, CDR2 YFSETQ. CDR3 sequence reads: CASSLVSSRGRGGWDTQYF. DNA of the CDR3: TGCGCCAGCAGCTTGGTGTCATCGCGCGGGAGAGGTGGGTGGGATACGCAGTATTTT.